These 27 T cell receptor beta chains share one sample of origin, sequenced in a study of T cell responses to AZD1222 COVID-19 vaccine. Libraries were prepared by immunoSEQ multiplex PCR; TCRdb keeps only in-frame clonotypes and omits some of them. The sample has around 78,000 clones; 90% to 95% are singletons. The source material was peripheral blood, sampled on day 0 of MenACWY control vaccination. Every receptor here comes from an adult in good health.

The CDR3 DNA sequence: TGTGCCGGGGGGGACTGGGATGGCTACACCTTC. The encoded protein is CAGGDWDGYTF. The V call is TRBV28, the J call TRBJ1-2, with a tentative D call TRBD1 (5 bases). This CDR3 comprises 11 residues. Trimming stripped 11 bases from V and 6 bases from J, with 13 bases between. Germline CDR1 MDHEN, CDR2 SYDVKM.

The chain recombines TRBV11-2 with TRBJ2-3, with TRBD2 matching 11 bases. Germline trimming cut 6 bases from V and 6 bases from J; bases unmatched to any gene: 8. CDR1 and CDR2 from the germline V gene are SGHAT and FQNNGV. The CDR3 sequence is 15 residues long. CDR3 residues: CASSDSGRATDTQYF. The CDR3 nucleotides are TGTGCCAGCAGTGATAGCGGGAGGGCGACTGATACGCAGTATTTT.

This chain connects TRBV5-1 to TRBJ2-7; TRBD1 aligns across 9 bases. The CDR3 covers 14 residues. Germline assignment: CDR1 SGHRS and CDR2 YFSETQ. V trimming: 2 bases; J trimming: 5 bases; junction bases outside the gene matches: 5. CDR3 sequence (DNA): TGCGCCAGCAGCTTCGGACAGGGGACCAACGAGCAGTACTTC. This codes for CASSFGQGTNEQYF.

This clone was counted a single time. The chain combines TRBV30 with TRBJ2-7; TRBD1 is a possible D gene (5 bases). Trimming removed 0 bases from V and 6 bases from J, with 12 bases in between. The CDR3 spans 13 residues. From germline, CDR1 is GTSNPN and CDR2 SVGIG (reference sequence). The CDR3 region has the DNA TGTGCCTGGAGTGTACAGGAATCGTCCGAGCAGTACTTC. This sequence encodes CAWSVQESSEQYF.

V and J are TRBV5-4 and TRBJ1-1; D remains unclear. V was shortened by 7 bases and J by 0 bases, with 7 bases between the two germline ends. CDR3 length: 12 amino acids. Per germline, CDR1 SGHNT and CDR2 YYREEE (reference sequence). As DNA, the CDR3 is TGTGCCAGCGGGCAGGTGAACACTGAAGCTTTCTTT. Translating it yields CASGQVNTEAFF. Full variable domain (missing parts from reference TRBV5-4 and TRBJ1-1): ETGVTQSPTHLIKTRGQQVTLRCSSQSGHNTVSWYQQALGQGPQFIFQYYREEENGRGNFPPRFSGLQFPNYSSELNVNALELDDSALYLCASGQVNTEAFFGQGTRLTVV.

V gene TRBV4-3 combines with J gene TRBJ2-2; possibly TRBD2 for D (6 bases). The CDR3 is 15 amino acids. Trimming pared 4 bases from V and 6 bases from J, leaving 15 bases between. CDR1 is LGHNA, CDR2 YSLEER, per germline. The CDR3 DNA is TGCGCCAGCAGCCCGGGAGTCGGGCGTCCCGGGGAGCTGTTTTTT. It yields the protein CASSPGVGRPGELFF.

This clone showed up just once. The chain has TRBV19 and TRBJ1-1, with no clear D. Trimming shortened V by 1 base and J by 8 bases, and 8 bases separated the two germline ends. Germline values: CDR1 LNHDA, CDR2 SQIVND (reference sequence). The CDR3 runs to 12 residues. The CDR3 reads CASSIALTEAFF. CDR3 in DNA: TGTGCCAGTAGTATAGCACTAACCGAAGCTTTCTTT.

The V gene is TRBV2, the J gene TRBJ2-1; D unclear. The CDR3 is 14 amino acids. The V and J ends lost 9 bases and 4 bases respectively, with 16 bases between them. CDR1 and CDR2 (germline): SNHLY, FYNNEI. The CDR3 region is CASSPEPHYNEQFF. The DNA of the CDR3 is TGTGCCAGTTCCCCCGAGCCGCATTACAATGAGCAGTTCTTC.

The rearrangement uses TRBV27 and TRBJ2-7, with 10 bases identical to TRBD2. V lost 9 bases, J lost 6 bases, and 14 bases stayed unmatched. CDR1 is MNHEY, CDR2 SMNVEV, per germline (reference sequence). This CDR3 spans 15 amino acids. The CDR3: CASRTSGEATGEQYF. CDR3 nucleotides: TGTGCCAGTCGCACTAGCGGGGAGGCAACGGGCGAGCAGTACTTC.

Here the CDR3 DNA reads TGTGCCAGCAGCTTATGGATGGACACCTATGGCTACACCTTC. Protein product: CASSLWMDTYGYTF. This chain connects TRBV7-2 to TRBJ1-2; maybe TRBD1 (5 bases). The V gene lost 2 bases and the J gene lost 4 bases, with 11 bases spanning the gap. From germline, CDR1 is SGHTA and CDR2 FQGNSA. The CDR3 is 14 residues long.

This clone has more than one count but fewer than ten. V is TRBV5-6 and J is TRBJ2-6; D is uncertain. V was shortened by 0 bases and J by 0 bases, with 4 bases between the two germline ends. The CDR3 runs 15 residues. Germline CDR1 is SGHDT and CDR2 is YYEEEE. The CDR3 reads CASSLEFSGANVLTF. The CDR3 coding sequence is TGTGCCAGCAGCTTGGAATTCTCTGGGGCCAACGTCCTGACTTTC.

This clone has only one observation. This chain uses TRBV28 with TRBJ1-4, with 10 bases fitting TRBD1. This CDR3 comprises 14 residues. J was trimmed by 7 bases and V by 6 bases; bases with no gene match: 5. Germline-derived CDR1 and CDR2 are MDHEN and SYDVKM. CDR3 bases: TGTGCCAGCAGCTCGGGACAGGGGCTTGAAAAACTGTTTTTT. Amino acid sequence: CASSSGQGLEKLFF.

The J gene is TRBJ2-1, the V gene TRBV4-2; D not certain. The CDR3 length is 14 residues. CDR1 and CDR2 (germline): LGHNA, YNFKEQ. The germline V and J ends were trimmed by 2 bases and 8 bases, with 13 bases remaining between them. The CDR3 sequence is CASSQSPQEDEQFF. CDR3 DNA: TGTGCCAGCAGCCAATCCCCCCAGGAAGATGAGCAGTTCTTC.

This chain uses TRBV18 with TRBJ1-1; TRBD1 might be the D (5 bases). CDR3 length: 13 amino acids. V lost 4 bases and J lost 5, with 11 bases in between. Germline lookup yields CDR1 KGHSH and CDR2 LQKENI. The CDR3 DNA reads as TGTGCCAGCTCACAAAAAGGGGAAACTGAAGCTTTCTTT. This codes for CASSQKGETEAFF.

V gene TRBV10-1 combines with J gene TRBJ1-3; D is ambiguous. There are 17 residues in the CDR3. Trimming stripped 0 bases from V and 2 bases from J, with 14 bases between. Germline CDR1 reads WNHNN; CDR2 reads SYGVQD (reference sequence). The CDR3 loop reads CASSESTRVSTGNTIYF. The CDR3 DNA is TGCGCCAGCAGTGAGTCGACTCGGGTTTCAACTGGAAACACCATATATTTT.

The chain recombines TRBV5-6 with TRBJ2-1; D gene uncertain. Germline V CDR1 and CDR2: SGHDT, YYEEEE. The CDR3 totals 14 residues. The V and J ends lost 4 bases and 8 bases respectively, with 16 bases between them. CDR3 loop: CASSPPDWLDEQFF. CDR3 in DNA: TGTGCCAGCAGCCCCCCTGACTGGCTGGATGAGCAGTTCTTC. Looking up the rest from reference TRBV5-6 and TRBJ2-1 gives the full variable domain: DAGVTQSPTHLIKTRGQQVTLRCSPKSGHDTVSWYQQALGQGPQFIFQYYEEEERQRGNFPDRFSGHQFPNYSSELNVNALLLGDSALYLCASSPPDWLDEQFFGPGTRLTVL.

On this clone itself: Different DNA sequences within this sample yield the same CDR3. This sequence joins TRBV9 and TRBJ2-3; no definite D call. This CDR3 region has 13 residues. The germline gives CDR1 SGDLS, CDR2 YYNGEE. V shed 0 bases and J shed 4 bases, with 6 bases lying between them. CDR3 coding DNA: TGTGCCAGCAGCGTAGCAGCTCCAGATACGCAGTATTTT. Encoded protein: CASSVAAPDTQYF.

The chain carries TRBV19 and TRBJ2-3, with TRBD2 matching over 12 bases. Germline CDR1 reads LNHDA; CDR2 reads SQIVND (reference sequence). V shed 1 base, J shed 3 bases, and the junction held 8 bases outside the gene matches. The CDR3 is 18 amino acids. The DNA for the CDR3 is TGTGCCAGTAGTATAGGGCTAGCGGGAGGGAAATTGACAGATACGCAGTATTTT. Amino acids: CASSIGLAGGKLTDTQYF.

The chain has TRBV3-1 (or the pseudogene TRBV3-2) and TRBJ2-6, with D uncertain. Trimming cost V 1 base and J 0 bases, with 10 bases left between them. The CDR3 contains 17 residues. Germline CDR1 LGHDT, CDR2 YNNKEL (reference sequence). CDR3 DNA sequence: TGTGCCAGCAGCCAAGGCACCCGTGGCTCTGGGGCCAACGTCCTGACTTTC. This translates into CASSQGTRGSGANVLTF.

The rearrangement links TRBV19 to TRBJ1-1, with TRBD1 matching 7 bases. This CDR3 has 15 amino acids. Trimming took 7 bases from V and 2 from J; bases not matched to a gene: 10. In germline, CDR1 is LNHDA, CDR2 SQIVND (reference sequence). This CDR3 reads CASIPSPGGNTEAFF. The CDR3 DNA reads TGTGCCAGTATCCCTTCTCCAGGGGGAAACACTGAAGCTTTCTTT.

This clone was observed a few times. This chain joins TRBV27 and TRBJ2-5, with 10 bases matching TRBD2. With 6 bases clipped from V and 2 bases from J, the junction kept 18 bases outside the gene matches. Germline V gene sequence: CDR1 MNHEY, CDR2 SMNVEV (reference sequence). There are 19 residues in the CDR3. The CDR3 region has the DNA TGTGCCAGCAGCTCGCTTGTAGCGGGAGGTTCATTTATACAAGAGACCCAGTACTTC. The encoded protein is CASSSLVAGGSFIQETQYF.

The chain joins TRBV19 to TRBJ1-4, with D uncertain. The germline CDR1 and CDR2 sequences are LNHDA and SQIVND (reference sequence). V was clipped by 2 bases and J by 3 bases, with 7 bases between them. There are 14 residues in the CDR3. The CDR3 here is CASSISIANEKLFF. The CDR3 DNA is TGTGCCAGTAGTATATCCATAGCTAATGAAAAACTGTTTTTT.

This chain uses TRBV27 with TRBJ2-7; no reliable D call. Trimming removed 3 bases from V and 1 base from J, with 13 bases in between. This CDR3 contains 15 residues. Per the germline V gene, CDR1 is MNHEY and CDR2 is SMNVEV (reference sequence). The CDR3 DNA sequence: TGTGCCAGCAGTTTTAAGGGATTGGGATCCTACGAGCAGTACTTC. Its translation is CASSFKGLGSYEQYF.

The chain combines TRBV4-1 with TRBJ2-1; 7 positions agree with TRBD2. Germline V gene data show CDR1 as MGHRA and CDR2 as YSYEKL. This CDR3 comprises 14 residues. V dropped 1 base and J dropped 10; count of bases not matched to a gene: 7. The CDR3 DNA reads as TGCGCCAGCAGCCAAGCTAGCGGTGGTGAGGAGCAGTTCTTC. This sequence encodes CASSQASGGEEQFF.

This chain links TRBV18 with TRBJ1-1; D is perhaps TRBD1 (6 bases). Deletions cut 4 bases from V and 1 base from J, with 10 bases between. The V gene's germline CDR1 is KGHSH and CDR2 LQKENI. The CDR3 is 14 residues long. CDR3 sequence reads: CASSRGQRNTEAFF. CDR3 sequence (DNA): TGTGCCAGCTCACGAGGACAGCGGAACACTGAAGCTTTCTTT.

The chain combines TRBV15 with TRBJ2-7, with D possibly being TRBD1 (5 bases). Germline V CDR1 and CDR2: LNHNV, YYDKDF (reference sequence). The CDR3 spans 13 residues. The ends were cut back, 4 bases at V and 9 bases at J, with 16 bases in the middle. CDR3 loop: CATSTTGQIGQYF. DNA for the CDR3: TGTGCCACCAGCACAACAGGTCAGATCGGGCAGTACTTC. Full variable domain (missing parts from reference TRBV15 and TRBJ2-7): DAMVIQNPRYQVTQFGKPVTLSCSQTLNHNVMYWYQQKSSQAPKLLFHYYDKDFNNEADTPDNFQSRRPNTSFCFLDIRSPGLGDTAMYLCATSTTGQIGQYFGPGTRLTVT.

The chain joins TRBV5-6 to TRBJ1-2; 7 nucleotides align to TRBD1. Germline CDR1 SGHDT, CDR2 YYEEEE. The CDR3 contains 13 residues. J was trimmed by 2 bases and V by 4 bases; bases with no gene match: 2. The CDR3 DNA follows: TGTGCCAGCAGCGAGGACAGGAACTATGGCTACACCTTC. Its protein product is CASSEDRNYGYTF.